Listed here is a single T cell receptor beta chain. The data belong to a study of spatial heterogeneity in lung cancer. A unique molecular identifier was attached to every TCR cDNA molecule. MiXCR was run by TCRdb on the 5' RACE reads, yielding one entry per CDR3 protein. The table has approximately 52,000 distinct CDR3 sequences, approximately 5% seen once. Time point indicated: sample taken at primary tumor resection. The donors comprised roughly 71 untreated early-stage non-small cell lung cancer patients. The CDR3 extends over 13 amino acids. V shed 4 bases and J shed 2 bases, with 8 bases lying between them.

The source material was PBMCs, sampled at surgery. The chain uses TRBV12-3 or TRBV12-4 and TRBJ2-5, with D tentatively TRBD2 (6 bases). The receptor was isolated from a male donor with early-stage non-small cell lung cancer. This CDR3 reads CASSSGTQETQYF. CDR3 DNA: TGTGCCAGCAGTTCCGGGACTCAAGAGACCCAGTACTTC.